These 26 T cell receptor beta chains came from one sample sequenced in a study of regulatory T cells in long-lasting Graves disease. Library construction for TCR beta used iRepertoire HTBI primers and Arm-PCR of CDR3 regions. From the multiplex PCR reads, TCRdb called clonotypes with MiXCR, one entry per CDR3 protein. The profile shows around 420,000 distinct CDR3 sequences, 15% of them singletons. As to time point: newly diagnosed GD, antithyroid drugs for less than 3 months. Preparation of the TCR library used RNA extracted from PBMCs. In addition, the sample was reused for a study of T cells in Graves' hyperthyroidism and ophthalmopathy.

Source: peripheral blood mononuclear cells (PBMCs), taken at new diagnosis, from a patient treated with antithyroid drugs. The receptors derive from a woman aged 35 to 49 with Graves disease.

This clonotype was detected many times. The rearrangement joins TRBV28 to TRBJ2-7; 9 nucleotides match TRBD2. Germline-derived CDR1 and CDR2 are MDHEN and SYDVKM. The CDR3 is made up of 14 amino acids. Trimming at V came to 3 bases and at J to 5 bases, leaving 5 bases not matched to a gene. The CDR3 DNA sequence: TGTGCCAGCAGTTTGGCGGGAGGGCTAGACGAGCAGTACTTC. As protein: CASSLAGGLDEQYF.

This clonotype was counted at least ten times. The CDR3 DNA reads as TGTGCCAGCAGCTCGTTGGTGGGACAGCACCAAGAGACCCAGTACTTC. Translated, it gives CASSSLVGQHQETQYF. The genes are TRBV11-3 and TRBJ2-5, with 7 nucleotides matching TRBD1. The CDR3 is 16 amino acids. Germline loops: CDR1 SGHNT, CDR2 YENEEA. The V gene end was trimmed by 4 bases and the J gene end by 0 bases; junction bases not matched to a gene: 8.

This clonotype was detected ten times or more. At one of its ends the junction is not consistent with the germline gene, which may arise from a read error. This chain's CDR3 is CASSFPGNPGELFF. The CDR3 coding sequence is TGTGCCAGCAGTTTCCCCGGGAACCCCGGGGAGCTGTTTTTT. V and J are TRBV12-3 or TRBV12-4 and TRBJ2-2; TRBD2 might be the D (5 bases). The CDR3 totals 14 residues.

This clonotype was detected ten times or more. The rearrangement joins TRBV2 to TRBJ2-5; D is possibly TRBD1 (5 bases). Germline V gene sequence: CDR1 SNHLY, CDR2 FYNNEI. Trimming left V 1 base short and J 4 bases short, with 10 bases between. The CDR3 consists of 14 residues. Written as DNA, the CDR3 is TGTGCCAGCAGTGAAGGGCAGGGTCGAGAGACCCAGTACTTC. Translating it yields CASSEGQGRETQYF.

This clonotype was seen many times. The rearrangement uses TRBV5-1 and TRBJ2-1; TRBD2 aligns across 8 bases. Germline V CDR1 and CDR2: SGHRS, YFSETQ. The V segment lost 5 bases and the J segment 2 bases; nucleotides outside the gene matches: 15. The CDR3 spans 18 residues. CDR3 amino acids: CASRGSGAEARAYNEQFF. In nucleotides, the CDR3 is TGCGCCAGCAGGGGTAGCGGGGCCGAAGCACGGGCCTACAATGAGCAGTTCTTC.

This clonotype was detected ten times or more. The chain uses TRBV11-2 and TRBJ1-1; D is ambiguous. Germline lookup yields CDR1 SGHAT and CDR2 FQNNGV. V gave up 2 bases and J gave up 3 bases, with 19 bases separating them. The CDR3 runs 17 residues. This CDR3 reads CASSLWARRAVDTEAFF. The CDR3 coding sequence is TGTGCCAGCAGCTTATGGGCCCGGAGGGCAGTGGACACTGAAGCTTTCTTT.

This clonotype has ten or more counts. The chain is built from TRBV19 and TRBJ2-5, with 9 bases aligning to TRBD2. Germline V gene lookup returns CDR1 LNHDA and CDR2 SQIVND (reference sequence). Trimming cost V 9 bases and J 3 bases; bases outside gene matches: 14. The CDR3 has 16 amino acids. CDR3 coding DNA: TGTGCCAGCTCAGCCGGGACTAGCATCGGGAAAGAGACCCAGTACTTC. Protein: CASSAGTSIGKETQYF.

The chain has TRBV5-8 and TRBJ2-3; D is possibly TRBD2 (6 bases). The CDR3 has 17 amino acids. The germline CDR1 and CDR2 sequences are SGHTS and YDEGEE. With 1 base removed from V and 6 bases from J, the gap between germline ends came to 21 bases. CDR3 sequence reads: CASSLSLEEVGGDTQYF. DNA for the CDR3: TGTGCCAGCAGCTTGTCTCTGGAGGAGGTTGGGGGGGATACGCAGTATTTT.

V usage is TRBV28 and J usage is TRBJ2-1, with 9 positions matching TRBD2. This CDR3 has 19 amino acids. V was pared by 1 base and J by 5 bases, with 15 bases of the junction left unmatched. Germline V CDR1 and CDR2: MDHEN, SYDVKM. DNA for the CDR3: TGTGCCAGCAGTTTATATGTCACTCGAGCGGGAGGAGACCACAATGAGCAGTTCTTC. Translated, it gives CASSLYVTRAGGDHNEQFF.

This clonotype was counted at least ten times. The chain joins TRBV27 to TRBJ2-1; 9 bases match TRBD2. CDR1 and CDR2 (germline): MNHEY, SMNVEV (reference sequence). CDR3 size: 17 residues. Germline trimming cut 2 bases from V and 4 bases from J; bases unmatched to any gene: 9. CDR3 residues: CASSLRPSGRFYNEQFF. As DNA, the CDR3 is TGTGCCAGCAGTTTACGTCCGAGCGGGAGGTTTTACAATGAGCAGTTCTTC.

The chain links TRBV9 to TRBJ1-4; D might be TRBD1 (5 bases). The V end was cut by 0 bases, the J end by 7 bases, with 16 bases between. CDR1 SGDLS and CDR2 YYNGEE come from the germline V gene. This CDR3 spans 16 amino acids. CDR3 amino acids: CASSVGQGGLGEKLFF. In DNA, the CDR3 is TGTGCCAGCAGCGTAGGTCAGGGAGGATTAGGTGAAAAACTGTTTTTT.

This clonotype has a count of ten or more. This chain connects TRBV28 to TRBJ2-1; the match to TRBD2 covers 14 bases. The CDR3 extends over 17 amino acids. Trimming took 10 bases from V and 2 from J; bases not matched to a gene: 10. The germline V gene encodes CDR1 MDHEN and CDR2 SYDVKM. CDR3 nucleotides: TGTGCCACTTCCAGAAGACTAGCGGGAGGGGCCTACAATGAGCAGTTCTTC. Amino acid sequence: CATSRRLAGGAYNEQFF.

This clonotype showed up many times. The CDR3 DNA is TGTGCCAGCAGTCTTACGGGGGGTTCTGGGGCCAACGTCCTGACTTTC. The encoded protein is CASSLTGGSGANVLTF. This chain links TRBV28 with TRBJ2-6, with 7 nucleotides matching TRBD2. The germline CDR1 and CDR2 sequences are MDHEN and SYDVKM. This CDR3 comprises 16 residues. The trim removed 5 bases at V and 1 base at J, leaving 5 bases unmatched. The whole variable domain, filled in from reference TRBV28 and TRBJ2-6, reads DVKVTQSSRYLVKRTGEKVFLECVQDMDHENMFWYRQDPGLGLRLIYFSYDVKMKEKGDIPEGYSVSREKKERFSLILESASTNQTSMYLCASSLTGGSGANVLTFGAGSRLTVL.

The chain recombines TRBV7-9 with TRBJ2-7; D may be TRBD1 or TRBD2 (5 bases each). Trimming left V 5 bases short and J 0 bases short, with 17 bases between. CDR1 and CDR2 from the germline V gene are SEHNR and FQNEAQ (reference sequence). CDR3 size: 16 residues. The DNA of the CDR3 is TGTGCCAGCAGCCGTAAAGGGGACGGTCTCTCCTACGAGCAGTACTTC. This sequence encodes CASSRKGDGLSYEQYF.

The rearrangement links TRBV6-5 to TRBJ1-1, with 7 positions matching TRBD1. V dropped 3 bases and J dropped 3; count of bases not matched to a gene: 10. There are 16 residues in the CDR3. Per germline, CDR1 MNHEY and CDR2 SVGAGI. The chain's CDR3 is CASSYNPRGRDTEAFF. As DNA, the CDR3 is TGTGCCAGCAGTTATAACCCTAGGGGGCGGGACACTGAAGCTTTCTTT.

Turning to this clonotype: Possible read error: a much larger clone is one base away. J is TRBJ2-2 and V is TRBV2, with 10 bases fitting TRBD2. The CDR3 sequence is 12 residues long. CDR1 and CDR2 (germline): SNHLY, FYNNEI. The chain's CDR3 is CPSGRDTGELFF. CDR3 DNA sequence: TGCCCAAGCGGGAGGGACACCGGGGAGCTGTTTTTT.

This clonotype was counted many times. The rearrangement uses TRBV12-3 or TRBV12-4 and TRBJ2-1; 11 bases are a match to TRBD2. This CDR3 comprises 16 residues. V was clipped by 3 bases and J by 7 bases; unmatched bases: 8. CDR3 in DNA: TGTGCCAGCAGTTTTAGTACTAGCGGGAGTGTGAATGAGCAGTTCTTC. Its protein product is CASSFSTSGSVNEQFF.

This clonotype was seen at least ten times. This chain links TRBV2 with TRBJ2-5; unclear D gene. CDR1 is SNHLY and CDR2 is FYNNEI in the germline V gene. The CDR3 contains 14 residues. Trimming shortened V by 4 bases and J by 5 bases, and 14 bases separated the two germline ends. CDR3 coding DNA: TGTGCCAGCAGTGGGGGATCCATGAGGGAGACCCAGTACTTC. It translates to CASSGGSMRETQYF.

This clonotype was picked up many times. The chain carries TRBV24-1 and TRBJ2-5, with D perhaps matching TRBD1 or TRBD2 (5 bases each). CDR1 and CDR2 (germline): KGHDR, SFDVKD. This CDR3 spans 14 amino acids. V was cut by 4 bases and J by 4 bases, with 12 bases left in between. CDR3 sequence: CATSDAGTGETQYF. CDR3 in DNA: TGTGCCACCAGTGACGCCGGGACGGGAGAGACCCAGTACTTC.

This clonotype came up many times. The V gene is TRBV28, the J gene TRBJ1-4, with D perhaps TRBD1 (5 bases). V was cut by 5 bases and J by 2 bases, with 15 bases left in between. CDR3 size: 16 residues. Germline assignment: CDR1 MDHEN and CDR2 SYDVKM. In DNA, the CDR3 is TGTGCCAGCAGTCACACCCTGACAGCCACTAATGAAAAACTGTTTTTT. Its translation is CASSHTLTATNEKLFF.

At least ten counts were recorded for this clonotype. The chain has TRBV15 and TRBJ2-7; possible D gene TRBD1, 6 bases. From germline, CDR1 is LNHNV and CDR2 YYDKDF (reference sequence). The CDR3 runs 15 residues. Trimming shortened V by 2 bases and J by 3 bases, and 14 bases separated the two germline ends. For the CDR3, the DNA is TGTGCCACCAGCAGATCCCTGACAGGCGGCTACGAGCAGTACTTC. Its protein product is CATSRSLTGGYEQYF.

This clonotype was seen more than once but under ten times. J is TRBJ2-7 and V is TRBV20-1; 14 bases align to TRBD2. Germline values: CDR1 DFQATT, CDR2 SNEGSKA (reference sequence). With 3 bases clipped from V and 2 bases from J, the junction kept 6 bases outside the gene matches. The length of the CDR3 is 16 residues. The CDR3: CSASGGLAGGAYEQYF. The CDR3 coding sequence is TGCAGTGCTAGCGGTGGACTAGCGGGGGGAGCCTACGAGCAGTACTTC.

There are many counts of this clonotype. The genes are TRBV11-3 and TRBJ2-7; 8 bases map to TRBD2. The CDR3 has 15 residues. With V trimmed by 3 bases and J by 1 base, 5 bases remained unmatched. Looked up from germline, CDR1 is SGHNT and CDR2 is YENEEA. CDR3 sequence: CASSFTSGLSYEQYF. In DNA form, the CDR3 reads TGTGCCAGCAGCTTTACTAGCGGCCTTTCCTACGAGCAGTACTTC.

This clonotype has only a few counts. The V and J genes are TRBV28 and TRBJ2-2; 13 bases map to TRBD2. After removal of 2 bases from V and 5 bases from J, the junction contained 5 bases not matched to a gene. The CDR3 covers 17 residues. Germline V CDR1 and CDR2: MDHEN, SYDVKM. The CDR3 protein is CASSLGGGLAGTGELFF. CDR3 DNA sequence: TGTGCCAGCAGTTTAGGAGGGGGACTAGCGGGGACCGGGGAGCTGTTTTTT.

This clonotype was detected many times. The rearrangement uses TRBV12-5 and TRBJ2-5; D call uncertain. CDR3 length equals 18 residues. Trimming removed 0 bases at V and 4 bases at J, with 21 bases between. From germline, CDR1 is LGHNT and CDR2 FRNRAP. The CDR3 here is CASGLVTLFPLVLETQYF. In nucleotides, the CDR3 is TGTGCTAGTGGTTTGGTAACGCTCTTTCCCTTAGTGTTAGAGACCCAGTACTTC.

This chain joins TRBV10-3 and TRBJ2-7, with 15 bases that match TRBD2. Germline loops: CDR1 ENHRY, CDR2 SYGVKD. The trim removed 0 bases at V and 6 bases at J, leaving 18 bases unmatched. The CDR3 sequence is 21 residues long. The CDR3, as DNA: TGTGCCATCAGTGAGTCGGGAATCGATTGGTACGGGACTAGCGGGAGGTGCGAGCAGTACTTC. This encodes CAISESGIDWYGTSGRCEQYF.